These 23 T cell receptor beta chains share one sample of origin, sequenced in a study of shared clonotypes between healthy human individuals. TCRdb's table, derived via immunoSEQ multiplex PCR, lists solely in-frame clones and lacks some. This table has about half a million clones, roughly 80% appearing once. The material sequenced was PBMCs. These receptors all come from a woman in her thirties or forties in good health. Some clones in this sample may be carry-over from other donors' samples.

As concerns this clone: A far larger clone is off by one base, so a read error is likely. The sample carries other DNA sequences with the same CDR3. V is TRBV7-2 and J is TRBJ1-2; D gene unclear. The CDR3 length is 13 residues. Germline loops: CDR1 SGHTA, CDR2 FQGNSA. The CDR3 loop reads CASSPRANYGYTF. CDR3 sequence (DNA): TGTGCAAGCAGCCCCCGGGCCAACTATGGCTACACCTTC.

Only one count was recorded for this clone. The rearrangement joins TRBV7-9 to TRBJ1-1; D unresolved. V was trimmed by 2 bases and J by 0 bases, leaving 7 bases between them. The CDR3 has 14 residues. CDR1 and CDR2 from the germline V gene are SEHNR and FQNEAQ (reference sequence). CDR3 protein: CASSLRSMNTEAFF. In nucleotides, the CDR3 is TGTGCCAGCAGCTTAAGATCTATGAACACTGAAGCTTTCTTT.

V gene TRBV4-1 combines with J gene TRBJ1-4; D ambiguous. CDR3 length equals 17 residues. V lost 0 bases to trimming and J lost 0 bases, with 11 bases between them. Looked up from germline, CDR1 is MGHRA and CDR2 is YSYEKL. CDR3: CASSQEGERATNEKLFF. The CDR3 coding sequence is TGCGCCAGCAGCCAAGAAGGAGAGCGCGCAACTAATGAAAAACTGTTTTTT.

On this clone: A much bigger clone sits one base away, suggesting this may be a read error. The gene calls are TRBV4-1 and TRBJ1-2, with D hard to call. This CDR3 comprises 15 residues. Trimming shortened V by 3 bases and J by 0 bases, and 11 bases separated the two germline ends. Germline V gene sequence: CDR1 MGHRA, CDR2 YSYEKL. The CDR3 region has the DNA TGCGCCAGCAGCCAGGCCGTCTATGCTAACTATGGCTACACCTTC. Translating it yields CASSQAVYANYGYTF.

This sequence joins TRBV27 and TRBJ2-7; a possible D gene is TRBD2 (7 bases). V lost 5 bases and J lost 6, with 17 bases in between. The CDR3 extends over 14 amino acids. Germline V gene sequence: CDR1 MNHEY, CDR2 SMNVEV (reference sequence). The CDR3 sequence: CASSPPGRGAEQYF. The DNA of the CDR3 is TGTGCCAGCAGTCCGCCGGGACGGGGGGCCGAGCAGTACTTC.

The gene calls are TRBV28 and TRBJ1-1; possibly TRBD1 for D (5 bases). Trimming removed 7 bases at V and 4 bases at J, with 13 bases between. Germline CDR1 reads MDHEN; CDR2 reads SYDVKM. This CDR3 spans 13 amino acids. The DNA of the CDR3 is TGTGCCAGCACCCGGGACTGGGGCACTGAAGCTTTCTTT. This sequence encodes CASTRDWGTEAFF.

This clone was seen a handful of times. The genes are TRBV4-1 and TRBJ1-2; 7 nucleotides agree with TRBD1. CDR1 is MGHRA and CDR2 is YSYEKL in the germline V gene. This CDR3 is built from 16 residues. J lost 8 bases, V lost 0 bases, and 12 bases had no gene match. The CDR3 protein is CASSQDYDRAPWGYTF. CDR3 nucleotide sequence: TGCGCCAGCAGCCAAGACTATGACAGGGCACCGTGGGGCTACACCTTC.

The V gene is TRBV11-2, the J gene TRBJ2-1; D ambiguous. CDR1 and CDR2 (germline): SGHAT, FQNNGV. There are 13 residues in the CDR3. Trimming took 8 bases from V and 4 from J, leaving 12 bases between them. The CDR3 sequence is CASCWAGYNEQFF. CDR3 bases: TGTGCCAGCTGTTGGGCCGGATACAATGAGCAGTTCTTC. The full variable domain, rest sourced from reference TRBV11-2 and TRBJ2-1, is EAGVAQSPRYKIIEKRQSVAFWCNPISGHATLYWYQQILGQGPKLLIQFQNNGVVDDSQLPKDRFSAERLKGVDSTLKIQPAKLEDSAVYLCASCWAGYNEQFFGPGTRLTVL.

This clone occurred a few times. V gene TRBV7-8 combines with J gene TRBJ1-2; weak D call: TRBD1 (6 bases). The germline V gene encodes CDR1 SGHVS and CDR2 FQNEAQ. The CDR3 totals 14 residues. Trimming removed 4 bases at V and 3 bases at J, with 12 bases between. The CDR3 sequence: CASSSREGDYGYTF. DNA of the CDR3: TGTGCCAGCAGCTCGCGGGAGGGGGACTATGGCTACACCTTC.

Turning to this clone: The likely explanation is a read error, given a far larger clone one base away. Other nucleotide sequences from this sample produce the same CDR3. The J gene is TRBJ1-1, the V gene TRBV25-1; D may be TRBD1 (6 bases). Trimming stripped 3 bases from V and 4 bases from J, with 12 bases between. The CDR3 extends over 14 amino acids. Germline CDR1 MGHDK, CDR2 SYGVNS. This chain's CDR3 is CASSERGWGTEAFF. The CDR3 coding sequence is TGTGCCAGCAGTGAGAGGGGGTGGGGCACTGAAGCTTTCTTT.

Only one count was recorded for this clone. The rearrangement links TRBV6-1 to TRBJ1-4; D is possibly TRBD1 (6 bases). Germline values: CDR1 MNHNS, CDR2 SASEGT. V lost 4 bases to trimming and J lost 8 bases, with 17 bases between them. The CDR3 has 15 residues. The CDR3 region is CASSASPGAGEKLFF. Written as DNA, the CDR3 is TGTGCCAGCAGTGCGTCGCCGGGGGCTGGGGAAAAACTGTTTTTT.

This clone appeared a single time. The CDR3 sequence is CASKSGTAYEQYF. CDR3 DNA: TGTGCCAGTAAAAGCGGGACAGCCTACGAGCAGTACTTC. The rearrangement uses TRBV6-1 and TRBJ2-7; D is tentatively TRBD1 or TRBD2 (7 bases each). Germline CDR1 and CDR2: MNHNS and SASEGT. The CDR3 is made up of 13 amino acids. The ends were cut back, 9 bases at V and 2 bases at J, with 14 bases in the middle.

In the case of this clone: A far larger clone is one nucleotide away, so this likely arose from a read error. Other DNA sequences in this specimen translate into the identical CDR3. This chain links TRBV2 with TRBJ1-4, with 8 nucleotides matching TRBD1. The CDR3 loop spans 15 amino acids. Germline V gene lookup returns CDR1 SNHLY and CDR2 FYNNEI. The CDR3 DNA sequence: TGTGCCAGCAGTGAACAGGGGGCGCGTAATGAAAAGCTGTTTTTT. It is translated as CASSEQGARNEKLFF.

The genes are TRBV30 and TRBJ2-1; 9 nucleotides align to TRBD1. The CDR3 length is 15 residues. From germline, CDR1 is GTSNPN and CDR2 SVGIG (reference sequence). The V and J ends lost 2 bases and 4 bases, in that order; junction bases with no gene match: 6. The CDR3 protein is CAWSPGQGSYNEQFF. DNA for the CDR3: TGTGCCTGGAGTCCCGGACAGGGGTCATACAATGAGCAGTTCTTC.

The chain has TRBV28 and TRBJ2-7; 13 nucleotides agree with TRBD2. The germline V gene has CDR1 MDHEN and CDR2 SYDVKM. The J segment lost 8 bases and the V segment lost 2 bases, leaving 9 bases of the junction unmatched. The CDR3 loop spans 16 amino acids. The CDR3 sequence is CASSLPGTSGMDKQYF. CDR3 bases: TGTGCCAGCAGTTTACCCGGGACTAGCGGGATGGACAAGCAGTACTTC.

Points on this clone: A far larger clone is one base from this, pointing to a likely read error. Other DNA sequences within the sample encode an identical CDR3. The rearrangement links TRBV6-5 to TRBJ2-7; TRBD1 agrees at 8 bases. Germline values: CDR1 MNHEY, CDR2 SVGAGI. The CDR3 consists of 15 residues. The CDR3 is CASSKGTGGSYEQYF. For the CDR3, the DNA is TGTGCAAGCAGTAAAGGGACAGGAGGCTCCTACGAGCAGTACTTC.

Of note for this clone: Different DNA sequences within this sample yield the same CDR3. The chain uses TRBV5-1 and TRBJ2-3, with no clear D. CDR1 is SGHRS, CDR2 YFSETQ, per germline. The CDR3 spans 13 residues. V lost 4 bases and J lost 4, with 10 bases in between. The CDR3: CASSLQGSDTQYF. The CDR3 coding sequence is TGCGCCAGCAGCCTCCAAGGATCAGATACGCAGTATTTT.

This clone was observed once. A far larger clone differs by one base, so this is likely a read error. The same CDR3 is also encoded by other DNA sequences in this sample. The chain couples TRBV7-6 to TRBJ2-2, with D possibly matching TRBD2 (6 bases). The CDR3 has 14 amino acids. Germline CDR1 SGHVS, CDR2 FNYEAQ. CDR3 sequence (DNA): TGTGCCAGCAGTTTAGCGGTAGGGGCCGGGGAGCTGTTTTTT. Residues: CASSLAVGAGELFF.

As concerns this clone: Within the sample, other DNA sequences also encode this same CDR3. This chain joins TRBV7-3 and TRBJ2-3; D is ambiguous. Trimming removed 4 bases from V and 1 base from J, with 9 bases in between. The CDR3 has 14 residues. Germline V gene lookup returns CDR1 SGHTA and CDR2 FQGTGA. The CDR3 region is CASSSGRGTDTQYF. The CDR3 nucleotides read TGTGCCAGCAGCTCAGGACGGGGCACAGATACGCAGTATTTT.

This clone appeared once. This chain links TRBV7-3 with TRBJ2-2, with D possibly being TRBD2 (7 bases). Trimming removed 2 bases from V and 2 bases from J, with 12 bases in between. In germline, CDR1 is SGHTA, CDR2 FQGTGA. The CDR3 extends over 16 amino acids. CDR3 amino acids: CASSLSSGGNTGELFF. The CDR3 nucleotides read TGTGCCAGCAGCTTATCGTCGGGGGGCAACACCGGGGAGCTGTTTTTT.

The rearrangement links TRBV5-1 to TRBJ1-5; 7 nucleotides align to TRBD1. With V trimmed by 4 bases and J by 6 bases, 7 bases remained unmatched. This CDR3 is built from 14 residues. The germline V gene has CDR1 SGHRS and CDR2 YFSETQ. The CDR3 reads CASSPDREGQPQHF. The CDR3 DNA is TGCGCCAGCAGCCCTGACAGGGAAGGTCAGCCCCAGCATTTT.

V and J are TRBV28 and TRBJ1-3, with unresolved D. CDR1 is MDHEN, CDR2 SYDVKM, per germline. V was trimmed by 5 bases and J by 3 bases, leaving 20 bases between them. This CDR3 comprises 17 residues. The DNA for the CDR3 is TGTGCCAGCAGTATATCCTTAAAAGGCTTTATTGGAAACACCATATATTTT. It translates to CASSISLKGFIGNTIYF. Using reference TRBV28 and TRBJ1-3 for the parts outside the CDR3, the full variable domain is DVKVTQSSRYLVKRTGEKVFLECVQDMDHENMFWYRQDPGLGLRLIYFSYDVKMKEKGDIPEGYSVSREKKERFSLILESASTNQTSMYLCASSISLKGFIGNTIYFGEGSWLTVV.

The chain joins TRBV5-4 to TRBJ1-1, with D hard to call. The CDR3 has 13 residues. Trimming cost V 3 bases and J 1 base, with 7 bases left between them. Germline V gene sequence: CDR1 SGHNT, CDR2 YYREEE (reference sequence). CDR3 bases: TGTGCCAGCAGCTGGCGGGCGAACACTGAAGCTTTCTTT. This encodes CASSWRANTEAFF.